This note documents a single T cell receptor (beta chain) sequence. Its antigen is unidentified. This sample is drawn from a study of T-cell reconstitution after alpha-beta-depleted transplantation in children. Study observations and caveats: For some patients, TCRbeta diversity was high at day 60 because of recipient T cells and thymic progenitors that survived. About two months after transplant, alpha-beta T cells reportedly came from several hundred expanded graft clones. Newly made T cells mostly supplied T-cell counts and diversity one year after transplant.

A library of TCRbeta sequences, prepared with unique molecular identifiers, was generated. One entry per CDR3 protein results from TCRdb running MiXCR on the PCR reads. The table includes a few hundred thousand distinct CDR3 sequences, 27% detected once. The TCR was taken from a boy younger than two with Wiskott-Aldrich syndrome, due to receive a stem cell transplant. This material consisted of PBMCs, taken before TCRalphabeta/CD19-depleted stem cell transplant.

The DNA of the CDR3 is TGTGCCACCAGTGATTCGCGGACAGGGAGGAACACCATATATTTT. This sequence encodes CATSDSRTGRNTIYF. The chain links TRBV24-1 to TRBJ1-3; 8 bases align to TRBD1. V lost 2 bases and J lost 7; bases outside the gene matches: 6. The length of the CDR3 is 15 residues. Germline V gene lookup returns CDR1 KGHDR and CDR2 SFDVKD.